The 25 T cell receptor beta chains in this list originate from one sample, sequenced in a study of blood T cells in healthy people across ages. The use of a sample-barcoded 5' primer and a J-beta primer mix characterized a second PCR of roughly 7 to 11 cycles. A single record per CDR3 protein comes from TCRdb applying MiXCR to the 5' RACE reads. This sample yields around 710,000 distinct CDR3 sequences, of which roughly 44% are seen a single time; approximately 22% belongs to the top ten. The sample consisted of blood. These receptors all come from an older woman in good health.

This clonotype appeared a single time. The chain carries TRBV7-8 and TRBJ2-1; D is possibly TRBD1 (5 bases). The CDR3 length is 18 residues. The V gene lost 0 bases and the J gene lost 7 bases, with 22 bases spanning the gap. Germline V gives CDR1 SGHVS, CDR2 FQNEAQ. DNA of the CDR3: TGTGCCAGCAGCTTAGCCACCCTAAGGGGTGTTTTGGTTAATGAGCAGTTCTTC. This translates into CASSLATLRGVLVNEQFF.

This sequence joins TRBV6-6 and TRBJ2-3, with 7 positions matching TRBD1. This CDR3 has 17 residues. In germline, CDR1 is MNHNY, CDR2 SVGAGI (reference sequence). V trimming: 2 bases; J trimming: 0 bases; junction bases outside the gene matches: 8. Here the CDR3 reads CASSYPRQGSSTDTQYF. CDR3 in DNA: TGTGCCAGCAGTTACCCGAGACAGGGCTCTAGCACAGATACGCAGTATTTT.

The chain recombines TRBV4-3 with TRBJ2-1, with no clear D. This CDR3 contains 15 residues. V was trimmed by 1 base and J by 3 bases, leaving 10 bases between them. Germline CDR1 reads LGHNA; CDR2 reads YSLEER. The CDR3 protein is CASSQVSDFYNEQFF. The DNA for the CDR3 is TGCGCCAGCAGCCAAGTATCAGACTTCTACAATGAGCAGTTCTTC.

J is TRBJ2-4 and V is TRBV21-1. Judging by the DNA end, TRBJ2-7 fits better; the J call may be wrong. TRBV21-1 is a pseudogene locus. The CDR3 sequence is 13 residues long. CDR3 sequence: CASSKGSGFEQYF. The CDR3 coding sequence is TGTGCCAGCAGCAAAGGATCTGGGTTCGAGCAGTACTTC.

This clonotype was observed a few times. The CDR3, as DNA: TGCAGTGCTAGCCTCAGGGTCTACGAGCAGTACTTC. The encoded protein is CSASLRVYEQYF. The chain couples TRBV20-1 to TRBJ2-7, with D perhaps TRBD1 (5 bases). This CDR3 is 12 amino acids long. V lost 3 bases and J lost 3, with 9 bases in between. CDR1 is DFQATT, CDR2 SNEGSKA, per germline (reference sequence).

CDR3: CAGAAGLVGEQFF. The CDR3 DNA follows: TGTGCCGGCGCGGCAGGGTTGGTGGGTGAGCAGTTCTTC. The genes are TRBV6-6 and TRBJ2-1, with D maybe TRBD1 (5 bases). Germline CDR1 MNHNY, CDR2 SVGAGI (reference sequence). V lost 11 bases and J 9 bases, leaving 20 bases between the germline ends. The CDR3 length is 13 residues.

This clonotype was picked up one time. The V call is TRBV2, the J call TRBJ2-7; TRBD1 matches at 7 bases. V lost 6 bases, J lost 6 bases, and 8 bases stayed unmatched. Germline V gives CDR1 SNHLY, CDR2 FYNNEI. CDR3 size: 13 residues. In DNA, the CDR3 is TGTGCCAGCAGGGACAGGTGGACCTGCGAGCAGTACTTC. Protein sequence: CASRDRWTCEQYF.

The V call is TRBV9, the J call TRBJ2-1; D is uncertain. V lost 0 bases, J lost 3 bases, and 4 bases lay in between. In germline, CDR1 is SGDLS, CDR2 YYNGEE. The CDR3 sequence is 13 residues long. CDR3 DNA: TGTGCCAGCAGCGTAGATCTCTACAATGAGCAGTTCTTC. Protein product: CASSVDLYNEQFF.

The chain couples TRBV3-1 to TRBJ1-1, with D uncertain. CDR3 length: 15 amino acids. V was trimmed by 3 bases and J by 7 bases, leaving 18 bases between them. The germline V gene encodes CDR1 LGHDT and CDR2 YNNKEL (reference sequence). The CDR3 sequence: CASSHVTSPRGEAFF. The CDR3 region has the DNA TGTGCCAGCAGCCATGTTACTTCCCCGAGAGGTGAAGCTTTCTTT.

Only a few counts were recorded for this clonotype. The chain couples TRBV5-5 to TRBJ2-5; TRBD1 agrees at 8 bases. The end of the DNA is better explained by TRBJ2-7, so the J call may be wrong. The V gene's germline CDR1 is SGHKS and CDR2 YYEKEE (reference sequence). CDR3 size: 15 residues. The CDR3 region is CASSWGGQGNYEQYF. CDR3 sequence (DNA): TGTGCCAGCAGCTGGGGCGGACAGGGTAATTACGAGCAGTACTTC.

This clonotype was seen a few times. The chain is built from TRBV6-1 and TRBJ2-3; either TRBD1 or TRBD2 may supply D (6 bases each). Germline V gene lookup returns CDR1 MNHNS and CDR2 SASEGT. The CDR3 loop spans 12 amino acids. CDR3 in amino acids: CAEGGDTDTQYF. The CDR3 DNA reads as TGTGCGGAGGGGGGAGACACAGATACGCAGTATTTT.

The rearrangement joins TRBV7-2 to TRBJ2-7, with 8 bases that match TRBD2. The length of the CDR3 is 15 residues. Germline-derived CDR1 and CDR2 are SGHTA and FQGNSA. V shed 2 bases and J 2 bases; nucleotides not matched to a gene: 5. The CDR3 DNA follows: TGTGCCAGCAGCTTACCCCCGGGACTAGCCTACGAGCAGTACTTC. It is translated as CASSLPPGLAYEQYF.

A word on this clonotype: The junction does not match germline at one end; this may be a read error. J is TRBJ2-3 and V is TRBV7-3, with D maybe TRBD2 (6 bases). The germline V gene encodes CDR1 SGHTA and CDR2 FQGTGA. CDR3 size: 14 residues. CDR3 in DNA: TGTACCAGCAGCTTGGCGGGGTCCACAGATACGCAGTATTTT. Its protein product is CTSSLAGSTDTQYF.

This clonotype came up a few times. V is TRBV5-5 and J is TRBJ2-5, with a tentative D call TRBD1 (6 bases). The germline CDR1 and CDR2 sequences are SGHKS and YYEKEE (reference sequence). CDR3 length: 15 residues. V was cut by 1 base and J by 5 bases, with 15 bases left in between. This chain's CDR3 is CASSLITGLRETQYF. CDR3 bases: TGTGCCAGCAGCTTGATTACAGGGCTACGGGAGACCCAGTACTTC.

This sequence joins TRBV15 and TRBJ2-5; D call uncertain. With 0 bases removed from V and 4 bases from J, the gap between germline ends came to 6 bases. CDR3 length: 13 residues. Germline CDR1 LNHNV, CDR2 YYDKDF (reference sequence). CDR3: CATSREIGETQYF. The CDR3 DNA reads as TGTGCCACCAGCAGAGAAATCGGAGAGACCCAGTACTTC.

The rearrangement links TRBV12-3 or TRBV12-4 to TRBJ1-5; unclear D gene. Trimming left V 5 bases short and J 3 bases short, with 8 bases between. The CDR3 runs 13 residues. The CDR3 sequence: CASSDRANQPQHF. DNA for the CDR3: TGTGCCAGCAGTGACCGGGCCAATCAGCCCCAGCATTTT.

The V gene is TRBV6-1, the J gene TRBJ2-4; D might be TRBD1 or TRBD2, each matching 5 bases. The DNA end lines up better with TRBJ2-7; the J call may be wrong. Germline loops: CDR1 MNHNS, CDR2 SASEGT. The CDR3 extends over 11 amino acids. CDR3 nucleotides: TGTGCCAGCATTTGGGGGAGCGAGCAGTACTTC. Translating it yields CASIWGSEQYF.

V and J are TRBV20-1 and TRBJ2-7; TRBD1 agrees at 12 bases. This CDR3 is 17 amino acids long. CDR1 is DFQATT, CDR2 SNEGSKA, per germline (reference sequence). The V segment lost 5 bases and the J segment 3 bases; nucleotides outside the gene matches: 14. The CDR3 region is CSAPGTGGAGGVYEQYF. CDR3 bases: TGCAGTGCTCCCGGGACAGGGGGCGCGGGGGGAGTCTACGAGCAGTACTTC.

This clonotype was seen a few times. The chain recombines TRBV6-5 with TRBJ2-5; D is uncertain. Between the trimmed V and J ends, which lost 0 bases and 4 bases, there was a span of 12 bases. This CDR3 comprises 15 residues. The germline V gene encodes CDR1 MNHEY and CDR2 SVGAGI. CDR3 in DNA: TGTGCCAGCAGTTACTCCGCCTCGAGGAGAGAGACCCAGTACTTC. It yields the protein CASSYSASRRETQYF.

This clonotype occurred a few times. This chain joins TRBV7-3 and TRBJ2-5; 11 bases line up with TRBD2. The germline V gene encodes CDR1 SGHTA and CDR2 FQGTGA. CDR3 length: 20 amino acids. With 0 bases clipped from V and 4 bases from J, the junction kept 16 bases outside the gene matches. The CDR3 spells CASSLTGAFSGGAGRETQYF. For the CDR3, the DNA is TGTGCCAGCAGCTTAACTGGAGCCTTTAGCGGGGGGGCCGGTAGAGAGACCCAGTACTTC.

V is TRBV7-9 and J is TRBJ2-7; 12 nucleotides line up with TRBD1. The length of the CDR3 is 14 residues. Per germline, CDR1 SEHNR and CDR2 FQNEAQ (reference sequence). The trim removed 5 bases at V and 7 bases at J, leaving 6 bases unmatched. CDR3 residues: CASSTGTGGWEQYF. The DNA for the CDR3 is TGTGCCAGCAGCACCGGGACAGGGGGCTGGGAGCAGTACTTC. Full variable domain (missing parts from reference TRBV7-9 and TRBJ2-7): DTGVSQNPRHKITKRGQNVTFRCDPISEHNRLYWYRQTLGQGPEFLTYFQNEAQLEKSRLLSDRFSAERPKGSFSTLEIQRTEQGDSAMYLCASSTGTGGWEQYFGPGTRLTVT.

This clonotype has more than one count but fewer than ten. This chain connects TRBV6-2 or TRBV6-3 to TRBJ2-5; D uncertain. Germline CDR1 and CDR2: MNHEY and SVGEGT. There are 12 residues in the CDR3. Deletions cut 6 bases from V and 7 bases from J, with 12 bases between. CDR3 DNA: TGTGCCAGCAGCCCACCGGGTGTGACCCAGTACTTC. Its translation is CASSPPGVTQYF.

CDR3 coding DNA: TGTGCCAGCAGCTTAAGAGGAGCTGCAACTAATGAAAAACTGTTTTTT. Translated, it gives CASSLRGAATNEKLFF. The V call is TRBV7-2, the J call TRBJ1-4; D gene unclear. Trimming took 2 bases from V and 0 from J, leaving 10 bases between them. The CDR3 is made up of 16 amino acids. Germline CDR1 SGHTA, CDR2 FQGNSA.

This clonotype has only a few counts. This chain connects TRBV5-6 to TRBJ2-6, with TRBD2 identical over 7 bases. Looked up from germline, CDR1 is SGHDT and CDR2 is YYEEEE. The CDR3 totals 16 residues. Unmatched junction bases numbered 5, after V lost 5 bases and J lost 0 bases. This chain's CDR3 is CASSSIAGSGANVLTF. CDR3 coding DNA: TGTGCCAGCAGTTCCATAGCGGGCTCTGGGGCCAACGTCCTGACTTTC.

This clonotype was picked up a small number of times. V is TRBV10-3 and J is TRBJ2-7; no definite D call. With the DNA end fitting TRBJ2-5 better, the J assignment may be wrong. The germline CDR1 and CDR2 sequences are ENHRY and SYGVKD. This CDR3 spans 13 amino acids. In nucleotides, the CDR3 is TGTGCCATCAGTGCGTCGGCAGCGGAGACCCAGTACTTC. It yields the protein CAISASAAETQYF.